What follows are 2 T cell receptor beta chains derived from one specimen sequenced in a study of response to subunit inactivated influenza vaccine. TCRdb analysed the RT-PCR reads with MiXCR anew, one entry per CDR3 protein. The table lists under 850,000 distinct CDR3 sequences, about 18% of them singletons. The sample was PBMCs from blood, taken about 5 days after vaccination. These receptors came from a man aged 45-65 years who received an inactivated influenza vaccine.

The chain employs TRBV28 and TRBJ2-3; TRBD2 matches at 12 bases. The length of the CDR3 is 16 residues. Per the germline V gene, CDR1 is MDHEN and CDR2 is SYDVKM. The trim removed 4 bases at V and 3 bases at J, leaving 5 bases unmatched. The CDR3 loop is CASSSSGGALTDTQYF. The CDR3, as DNA: TGTGCCAGCAGTTCTAGCGGGGGGGCCCTGACAGATACGCAGTATTTT.

There are a few counts of this clonotype. The rearrangement uses TRBV24-1 and TRBJ2-3; perhaps TRBD2 as D (5 bases). CDR1 is KGHDR, CDR2 SFDVKD, per germline. V was pared by 3 bases and J by 2 bases, with 8 bases between. This CDR3 contains 14 residues. CDR3 loop: CATSDRGYTDTQYF. CDR3 DNA sequence: TGTGCCACCAGTGATCGGGGTTACACAGATACGCAGTATTTT.